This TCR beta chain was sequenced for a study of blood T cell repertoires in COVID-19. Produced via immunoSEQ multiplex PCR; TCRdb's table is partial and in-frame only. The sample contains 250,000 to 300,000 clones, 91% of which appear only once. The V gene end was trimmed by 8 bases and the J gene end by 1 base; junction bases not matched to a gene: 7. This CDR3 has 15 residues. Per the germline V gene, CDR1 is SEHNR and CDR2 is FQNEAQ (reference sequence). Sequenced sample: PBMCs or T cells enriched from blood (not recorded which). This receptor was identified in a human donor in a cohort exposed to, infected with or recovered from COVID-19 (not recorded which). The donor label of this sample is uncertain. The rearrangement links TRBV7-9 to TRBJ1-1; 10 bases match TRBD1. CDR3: CASPGTGASNTEAFF. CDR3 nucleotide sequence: TGTGCCAGCCCGGGGACAGGGGCTTCGAACACTGAAGCTTTCTTT. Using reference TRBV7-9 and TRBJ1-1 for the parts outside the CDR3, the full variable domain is DTGVSQNPRHKITKRGQNVTFRCDPISEHNRLYWYRQTLGQGPEFLTYFQNEAQLEKSRLLSDRFSAERPKGSFSTLEIQRTEQGDSAMYLCASPGTGASNTEAFFGQGTRLTVV.